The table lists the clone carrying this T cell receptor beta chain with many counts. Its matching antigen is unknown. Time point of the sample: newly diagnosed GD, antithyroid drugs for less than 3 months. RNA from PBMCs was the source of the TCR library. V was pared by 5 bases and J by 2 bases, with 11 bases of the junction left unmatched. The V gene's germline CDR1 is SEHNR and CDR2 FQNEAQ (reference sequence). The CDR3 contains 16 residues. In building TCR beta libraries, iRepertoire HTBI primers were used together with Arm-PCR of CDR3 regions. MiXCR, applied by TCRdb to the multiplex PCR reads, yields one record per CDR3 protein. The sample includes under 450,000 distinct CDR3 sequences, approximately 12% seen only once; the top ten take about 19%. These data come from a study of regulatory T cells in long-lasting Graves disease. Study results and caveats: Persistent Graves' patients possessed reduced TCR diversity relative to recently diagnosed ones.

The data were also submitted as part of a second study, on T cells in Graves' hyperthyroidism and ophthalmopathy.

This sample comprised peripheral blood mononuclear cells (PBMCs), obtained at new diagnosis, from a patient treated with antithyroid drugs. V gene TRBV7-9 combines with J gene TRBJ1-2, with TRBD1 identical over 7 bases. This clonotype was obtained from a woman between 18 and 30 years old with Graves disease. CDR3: CASSLGAGGNNYGYTF. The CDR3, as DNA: TGTGCCAGCAGCCTTGGGGCAGGGGGGAACAACTATGGCTACACCTTC. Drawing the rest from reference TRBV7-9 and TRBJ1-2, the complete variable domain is DTGVSQNPRHKITKRGQNVTFRCDPISEHNRLYWYRQTLGQGPEFLTYFQNEAQLEKSRLLSDRFSAERPKGSFSTLEIQRTEQGDSAMYLCASSLGAGGNNYGYTFGSGTRLTVV.